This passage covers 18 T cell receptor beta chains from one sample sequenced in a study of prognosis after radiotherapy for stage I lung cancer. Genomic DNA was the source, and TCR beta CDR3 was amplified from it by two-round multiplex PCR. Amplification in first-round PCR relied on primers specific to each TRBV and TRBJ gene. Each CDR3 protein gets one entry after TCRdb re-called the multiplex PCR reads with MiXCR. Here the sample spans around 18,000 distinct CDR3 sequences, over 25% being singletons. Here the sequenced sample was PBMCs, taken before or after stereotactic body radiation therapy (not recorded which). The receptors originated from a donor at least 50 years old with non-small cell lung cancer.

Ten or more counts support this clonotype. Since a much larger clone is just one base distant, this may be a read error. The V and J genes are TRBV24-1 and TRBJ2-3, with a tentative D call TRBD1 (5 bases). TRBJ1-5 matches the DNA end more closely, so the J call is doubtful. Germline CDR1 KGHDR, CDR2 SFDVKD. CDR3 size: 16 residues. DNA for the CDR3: TGTGCCACCAGTGATGACTTGCGGGGGAGCACAGATACGCAGCATTTT. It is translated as CATSDDLRGSTDTQHF.

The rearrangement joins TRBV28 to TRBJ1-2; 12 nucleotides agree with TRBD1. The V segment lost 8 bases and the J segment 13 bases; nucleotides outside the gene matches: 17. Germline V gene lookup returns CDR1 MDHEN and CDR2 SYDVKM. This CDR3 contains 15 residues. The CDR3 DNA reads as TGTGCCAGCCGGAACCCGGGACAGGGGGCCGGTGGATGCACCTTC. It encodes CASRNPGQGAGGCTF.

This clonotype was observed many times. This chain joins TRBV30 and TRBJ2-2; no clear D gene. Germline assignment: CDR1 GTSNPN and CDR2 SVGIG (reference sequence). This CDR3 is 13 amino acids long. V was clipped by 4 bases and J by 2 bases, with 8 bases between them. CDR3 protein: CAWTPTNTGELFF. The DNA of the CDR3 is TGTGCCTGGACCCCGACCAACACCGGGGAGCTGTTTTTT.

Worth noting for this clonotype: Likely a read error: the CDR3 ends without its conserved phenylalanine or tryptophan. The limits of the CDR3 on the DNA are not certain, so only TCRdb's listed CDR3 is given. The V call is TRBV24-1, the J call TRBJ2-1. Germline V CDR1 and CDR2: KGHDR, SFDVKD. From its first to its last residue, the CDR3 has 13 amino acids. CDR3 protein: CATSDLLGTVGSS.

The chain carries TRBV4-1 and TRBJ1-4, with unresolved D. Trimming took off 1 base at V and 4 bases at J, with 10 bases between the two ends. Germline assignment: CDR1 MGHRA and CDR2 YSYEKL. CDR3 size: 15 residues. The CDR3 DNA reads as TGCGCCAGCAGCCAAGTAGCAGGCAATAATGAAAAACTGTTTTTT. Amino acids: CASSQVAGNNEKLFF.

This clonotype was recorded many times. The CDR3 is CASSPTLTGDGYTF. Here the CDR3 DNA reads TGTGCCAGCAGCCCTACGTTGACAGGGGATGGCTACACCTTC. V and J are TRBV27 and TRBJ1-2; 8 nucleotides match TRBD1. The CDR3 sequence is 14 residues long. Germline V gene data show CDR1 as MNHEY and CDR2 as SMNVEV (reference sequence). The V gene end was trimmed by 6 bases and the J gene end by 6 bases; junction bases not matched to a gene: 9.

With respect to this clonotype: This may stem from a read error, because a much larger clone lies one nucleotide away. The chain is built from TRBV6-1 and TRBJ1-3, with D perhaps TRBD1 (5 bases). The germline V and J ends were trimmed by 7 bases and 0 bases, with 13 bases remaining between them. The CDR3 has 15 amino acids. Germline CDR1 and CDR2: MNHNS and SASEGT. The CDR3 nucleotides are TGTGCCAGCAAGTCGACAGCGTCCTCTGGAAACACCATATATTTT. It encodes CASKSTASSGNTIYF.

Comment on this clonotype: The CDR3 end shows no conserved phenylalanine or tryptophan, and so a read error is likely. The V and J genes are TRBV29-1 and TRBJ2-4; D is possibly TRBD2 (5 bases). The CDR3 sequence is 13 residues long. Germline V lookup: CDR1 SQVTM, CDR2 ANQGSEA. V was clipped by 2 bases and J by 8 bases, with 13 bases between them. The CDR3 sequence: CSVENGVGDIQYL. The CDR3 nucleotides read TGCAGCGTTGAAAACGGGGTTGGGGACATTCAGTACTTA.

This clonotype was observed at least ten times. CDR3 nucleotide sequence: TGTGCCAGCAGCCCTCATGAGGGAGGGACAATCCTTGCCGGGGCCAACGTCCTGACTTTC. Amino acid sequence: CASSPHEGGTILAGANVLTF. This chain connects TRBV9 to TRBJ2-6, with D maybe TRBD2 (7 bases). The CDR3 is 20 residues long. Germline V gene sequence: CDR1 SGDLS, CDR2 YYNGEE. V was pared by 4 bases and J by 4 bases, with 27 bases between.

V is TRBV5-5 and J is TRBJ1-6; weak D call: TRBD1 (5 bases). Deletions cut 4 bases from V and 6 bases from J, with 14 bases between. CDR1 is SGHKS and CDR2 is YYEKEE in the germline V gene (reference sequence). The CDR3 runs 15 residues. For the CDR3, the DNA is TGTGCCAGCAGCAGTCAGGGTCAGGTTAATTCACCCCTCCACTTT. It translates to CASSSQGQVNSPLHF. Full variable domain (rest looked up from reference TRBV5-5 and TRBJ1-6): DAGVTQSPTHLIKTRGQQVTLRCSPISGHKSVSWYQQVLGQGPQFIFQYYEKEERGRGNFPDRFSARQFPNYSSELNVNALLLGDSALYLCASSSQGQVNSPLHFGNGTRLTVT.

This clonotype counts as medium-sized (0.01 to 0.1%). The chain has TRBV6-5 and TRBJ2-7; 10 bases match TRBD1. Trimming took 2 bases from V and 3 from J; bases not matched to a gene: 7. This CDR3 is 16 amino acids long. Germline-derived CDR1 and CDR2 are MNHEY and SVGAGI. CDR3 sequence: CASSYPRQGAIYEQYF. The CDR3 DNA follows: TGTGCCAGCAGTTACCCCCGACAGGGGGCAATCTACGAGCAGTACTTC.

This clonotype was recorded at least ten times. In DNA, the CDR3 is TGTGCCAGCAGTACCTACAGGGGACCGAACACTGAAGCTTTCTTT. Translated: CASSTYRGPNTEAFF. The chain is built from TRBV6-1 and TRBJ1-1, with 7 bases matching TRBD1. Germline loops: CDR1 MNHNS, CDR2 SASEGT. V shed 5 bases, J shed 1 base, and the junction held 7 bases outside the gene matches. The length of the CDR3 is 15 residues.

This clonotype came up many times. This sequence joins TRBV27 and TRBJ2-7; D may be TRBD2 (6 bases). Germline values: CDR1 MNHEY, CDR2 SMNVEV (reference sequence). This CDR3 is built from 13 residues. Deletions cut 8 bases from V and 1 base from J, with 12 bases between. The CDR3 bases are TGTGCCAGCTGGGGGGACGGGTCCTACGAGCAGTACTTC. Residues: CASWGDGSYEQYF.

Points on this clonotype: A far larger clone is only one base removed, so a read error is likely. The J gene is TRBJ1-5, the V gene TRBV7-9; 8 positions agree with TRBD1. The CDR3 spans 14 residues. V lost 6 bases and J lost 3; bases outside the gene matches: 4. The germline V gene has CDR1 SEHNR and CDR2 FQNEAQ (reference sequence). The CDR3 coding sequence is TGTGCCAGCAGACCGACAGGGGACAATCAGCCCCAGCATTTT. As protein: CASRPTGDNQPQHF.

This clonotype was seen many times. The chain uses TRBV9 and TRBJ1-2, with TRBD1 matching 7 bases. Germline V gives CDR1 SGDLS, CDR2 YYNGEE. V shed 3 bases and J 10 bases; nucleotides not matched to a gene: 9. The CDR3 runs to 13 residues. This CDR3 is CASSGRQGPAYTF. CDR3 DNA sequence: TGTGCCAGCAGCGGACGACAGGGCCCCGCCTACACCTTC.

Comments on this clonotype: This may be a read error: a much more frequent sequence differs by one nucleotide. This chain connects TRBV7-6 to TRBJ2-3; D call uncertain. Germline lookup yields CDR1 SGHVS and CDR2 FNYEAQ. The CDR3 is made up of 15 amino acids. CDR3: CASSLWTAITDTKYF. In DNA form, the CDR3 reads TGTGCCAGCAGCTTATGGACGGCAATCACAGATACGAAGTATTTT.

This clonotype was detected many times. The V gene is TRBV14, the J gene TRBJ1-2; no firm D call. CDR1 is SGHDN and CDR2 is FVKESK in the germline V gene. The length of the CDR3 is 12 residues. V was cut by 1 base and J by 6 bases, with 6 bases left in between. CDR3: CASSQGGHGYTF. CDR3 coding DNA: TGTGCCAGCAGCCAAGGGGGTCATGGCTACACCTTC.

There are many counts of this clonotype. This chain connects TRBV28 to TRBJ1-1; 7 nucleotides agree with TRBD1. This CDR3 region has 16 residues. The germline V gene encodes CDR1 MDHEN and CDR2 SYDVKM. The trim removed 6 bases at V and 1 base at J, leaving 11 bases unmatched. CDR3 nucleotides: TGTGCCAGCAGCAGGGGGGGAAAAACAAGGAACACTGAAGCTTTCTTT. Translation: CASSRGGKTRNTEAFF.